This T cell receptor (beta chain) is drawn from a study of blood T cell repertoires in COVID-19. Across the study: Both acute and convalescent COVID-19 samples were obtained from the United States, Italy and Spain. The cDNA or gDNA used as material had been derived from T cells, B-cell-depleted T cells, or PBMCs.

Germline V gene sequence: CDR1 MNHEY, CDR2 SVGAGI. Trimming removed 6 bases from V and 1 base from J, with 15 bases in between. The CDR3 has 15 residues. Seattle enrolled patients during active infection and tracked them longitudinally. Original data processing: It was from reference gene primer amplification that nucleated cell counts were estimated. TCRdb's table, derived via immunoSEQ multiplex PCR, lists solely in-frame clones and lacks some. For V, J and clone size, that table is used; D and trimming come from the DNA. The sample holds about 420,000 clones, approximately 90% seen once. The chain combines TRBV6-5 with TRBJ2-5, with D tentatively TRBD1 (6 bases). Sequencing was done on a sample of peripheral blood. The origin of this receptor is a man between 18 and 29 years old with COVID-19, enrolled during active disease. The chain's CDR3 is CASRKISDSQETQYF. CDR3 bases: TGTGCCAGCAGGAAAATTTCGGACAGCCAAGAGACCCAGTACTTC.